A single sample is the source of the 3 T cell receptor beta chains below, sequenced in a study of blood T cell repertoires in COVID-19. Sequenced by immunoSEQ multiplex PCR; TCRdb stores in-frame clones only, minus some. The data show about 150,000 clones, roughly 80% seen once. The specimen was PBMCs or T cells enriched from blood (not recorded which). All receptors come from a man in his forties or fifties who had recovered from COVID-19.

In its sample, this clone ranks as medium-sized. This sequence joins TRBV6-1 and TRBJ2-5, with 12 nucleotides matching TRBD2. Germline V CDR1 and CDR2: MNHNS, SASEGT. Losses at the gene ends were 2 bases for V and 4 bases for J; bases not matched to a gene: 2. This CDR3 spans 15 amino acids. CDR3: CASSELAGGPETQYF. DNA of the CDR3: TGTGCCAGCAGTGAACTAGCGGGGGGGCCAGAGACCCAGTACTTC.

This sequence joins TRBV12-5 and TRBJ2-3; 7 bases align to TRBD2. V trimming: 2 bases; J trimming: 1 base; junction bases outside the gene matches: 0. Per the germline V gene, CDR1 is LGHNT and CDR2 is FRNRAP. This CDR3 contains 14 residues. The CDR3 coding sequence is TGTGCTAGTGGTTTGACTAGCGGCACAGATACGCAGTATTTT. Translation: CASGLTSGTDTQYF.

The chain uses TRBV20-1 and TRBJ1-5; D is unresolved. From germline, CDR1 is DFQATT and CDR2 SNEGSKA (reference sequence). Trimming left V 3 bases short and J 3 bases short, with 6 bases between. The CDR3 sequence is 12 residues long. The CDR3 sequence: CSASSPNQPQHF. The CDR3 nucleotides are TGCAGTGCTAGTAGCCCCAATCAGCCCCAGCATTTT.